One TCR beta chain is described in this entry. The germline gives CDR1 SGHNT, CDR2 YYREEE (reference sequence). The V end was cut by 4 bases, the J end by 1 base, with 11 bases between. The CDR3 is 14 amino acids. Source study methods: Estimates of nucleated cell counts were drawn from the amplification of reference gene primers. The assay was immunoSEQ multiplex PCR, and TCRdb's table has in-frame clones only and misses some. The DNA was the basis for D and trimming; V, J and clone size are from that table. The sample includes around 200,000 clones, approximately 86% of them seen just once. The sample belongs to a study of blood T cell repertoires in COVID-19. On the study more broadly: Samples came from the United States, Italy and Spain, spanning acute and convalescent COVID-19. Sample material is recorded as cDNA or gDNA derived from T cells, B-cell-depleted T cells, or PBMCs.

Seattle researchers signed up patients amid active infection and tracked them longitudinally. This TCR came from a woman in her twenties or thirties with COVID-19, enrolled during active disease. The specimen was peripheral blood. The chain uses TRBV5-4 and TRBJ1-1, with D possibly being TRBD1 (6 bases). The CDR3 sequence is CASSLGQQNTEAFF. The CDR3 coding sequence is TGTGCCAGCAGCCTCGGACAGCAGAACACTGAAGCTTTCTTT.